This T cell receptor (beta chain) was captured in a study of T cell responses to AZD1222 COVID-19 vaccine. General study findings and limits: Repertoires were sampled only after the peak T cell response.

CDR3 length equals 14 residues. Deletions cut 9 bases from V and 2 bases from J, with 13 bases between. Looked up from germline, CDR1 is ENHRY and CDR2 is SYGVKD. The repertoire was sequenced with immunoSEQ multiplex PCR; TCRdb's copy has only in-frame clones and lacks some. This sample has 90,000 to 150,000 clones, with approximately 87% found just once. Points on this clone: Its specificity is not known.

Material: peripheral blood, obtained on day 0 of AZD1222 vaccination. The rearrangement uses TRBV10-3 and TRBJ2-2; D might be TRBD1 or TRBD2, each matching 6 bases. The TCR originated in an adult in good health. CDR3 coding DNA: TGTGCCATGTCATGGGGGGCCAACACCGGGGAGCTGTTTTTT. Translated, it gives CAMSWGANTGELFF.